This T cell receptor (beta chain) was identified in a study of response to subunit inactivated influenza vaccine. Overall study findings and caveats: Researchers suggested that each seasonal influenza vaccination recruits few new T cells.

V was trimmed by 6 bases and J by 6 bases, leaving 14 bases between them. This CDR3 contains 14 residues. MiXCR, applied by TCRdb to the RT-PCR reads, yields one record per CDR3 protein. Among under 800,000 distinct CDR3 sequences listed, roughly 14% were seen once. This clonotype occurred a few times. Its antigen is still unknown. The gene calls are TRBV12-3 or TRBV12-4 and TRBJ2-2, with D unresolved. Sequencing was performed on PBMCs from blood, taken 14 to 15 days before vaccination. This receptor was taken from a man aged 45 to 65 who received an inactivated influenza vaccine. CDR3 DNA sequence: TGTGCCAGCAGCCCGGGCAGTTTGGCCGGGGAGCTGTTTTTT. Its translation: CASSPGSLAGELFF.